The sequence of this T cell receptor (beta chain) was determined in a study of shared clonotypes between healthy human individuals. General observations from the study: The generation probabilities recorded for non-shared clonotypes fell below those of clonotypes shared by all four donors.

The CDR3 extends over 11 amino acids. In germline, CDR1 is GTSNPN, CDR2 SVGIG (reference sequence). Trimming removed 4 bases from V and 6 bases from J, with 10 bases in between. Sequenced by immunoSEQ multiplex PCR; TCRdb stores in-frame clones only, minus some. Counted here are about 2 million clones, approximately 95% occurring once; the ten biggest clones make up under 0.15%. As regards this clone: The antigen is not known.

Sequenced sample: naive CD4+ T cells sorted from blood. Subset specified: CD45RA+ positively selected. The receptor was derived from a man younger than 35 in good health. The V gene is TRBV30, the J gene TRBJ2-7; D unresolved. This CDR3 reads CAWILRTEQYF. Written as DNA, the CDR3 is TGTGCCTGGATCCTTCGTACCGAGCAGTACTTC. Filled out from reference TRBV30 and TRBJ2-7, the complete variable domain reads SQTIHQWPATLVQPVGSPLSLECTVEGTSNPNLYWYRQAAGRGLQLLFYSVGIGQISSEVPQNLSASRPQDRQFILSSKKLLLSDSGFYLCAWILRTEQYFGPGTRLTVT.